A single sample gave rise to the 27 T cell receptor beta chains below, sequenced in a study of shared clonotypes between healthy human individuals (dated by TCRdb to 2019 to 2021). To prepare the library, the immunoSEQ multiplex PCR assay was applied. This is the immuneACCESS table as TCRdb keeps it, with only in-frame sequences that have V and J called. A part of the clones is gone; compared with another copy, unresolved V genes explain less than half, and the rest is unexplained. The sample table contains around 720,000 clones; only one count was recorded for about three quarters of them. Roughly 2% of the sample goes to the ten largest clones. Sequenced material: memory CD4+ T cells sorted from blood. The label giving this sample's cell subset or site can be read as: CD45RA-negative fraction. These receptors were collected from a woman in her thirties in good health.

The V and J genes are TRBV5-1 and TRBJ1-2, with 8 bases lining up with TRBD1. CDR1 and CDR2 (germline): SGHRS, YFSETQ. V lost 5 bases and J lost 4; bases outside the gene matches: 28. There are 21 residues in the CDR3. This chain's CDR3 is CASRGTGPNQGGSKRIYGYTF. In nucleotides, the CDR3 is TGCGCCAGCAGAGGGACAGGCCCAAACCAAGGGGGGTCTAAAAGAATCTATGGCTACACCTTC.

The chain is built from TRBV5-1 and TRBJ2-1, with 13 bases that match TRBD2. Trimming cost V 4 bases and J 8 bases; bases outside gene matches: 9. Germline lookup yields CDR1 SGHRS and CDR2 YFSETQ. The CDR3 contains 16 residues. The CDR3 reads CASSQSGLAGLDEQFF. The CDR3 bases are TGCGCCAGCAGCCAATCGGGACTAGCGGGACTGGATGAGCAGTTCTTC.

V gene TRBV5-8 combines with J gene TRBJ2-4; D perhaps matches TRBD2 (6 bases). This CDR3 spans 11 amino acids. The V and J ends lost 1 base and 14 bases respectively, with 10 bases between them. Germline CDR1 and CDR2: SGHTS and YDEGEE. CDR3 nucleotide sequence: TGTGCCAGCAGCTTGTCAGGACTAAAGTACTTC. Translated: CASSLSGLKYF.

This chain uses TRBV6-6 with TRBJ2-1, with D perhaps TRBD2 (5 bases). Trimming took off 6 bases at V and 4 bases at J, with 10 bases between the two ends. Germline assignment: CDR1 MNHNY and CDR2 SVGAGI (reference sequence). This CDR3 is built from 13 residues. CDR3 bases: TGTGCCAGCAGGGAGACGGGGTACAATGAGCAGTTCTTC. Translating gives CASRETGYNEQFF.

The chain employs TRBV28 and TRBJ1-1; D gene ambiguous. Germline CDR1 reads MDHEN; CDR2 reads SYDVKM. Deletions cut 5 bases from V and 7 bases from J, with 11 bases between. The CDR3 has 12 residues. The CDR3 is CASSVGRNEAFF. CDR3 in DNA: TGTGCCAGCAGTGTTGGCAGAAATGAAGCTTTCTTT.

The chain employs TRBV7-8 and TRBJ2-7; 9 nucleotides line up with TRBD1. Germline CDR1 SGHVS, CDR2 FQNEAQ. This CDR3 spans 15 amino acids. Trimming at V came to 3 bases and at J to 4 bases, leaving 7 bases not matched to a gene. The CDR3 loop is CASSFPGTGLYEQYF. In DNA form, the CDR3 reads TGTGCCAGCAGCTTCCCCGGGACAGGGTTATACGAGCAGTACTTC.

This CDR3 is CASSLELAANTGELFF. CDR3 bases: TGTGCCAGCAGCTTAGAACTAGCGGCGAACACCGGGGAGCTGTTTTTT. The chain uses TRBV5-4 and TRBJ2-2; 8 bases line up with TRBD2. With 2 bases clipped from V and 0 bases from J, the junction kept 3 bases outside the gene matches. This CDR3 is 16 amino acids long. Looked up from germline, CDR1 is SGHNT and CDR2 is YYREEE (reference sequence). Full variable domain (missing parts from reference TRBV5-4 and TRBJ2-2): ETGVTQSPTHLIKTRGQQVTLRCSSQSGHNTVSWYQQALGQGPQFIFQYYREEENGRGNFPPRFSGLQFPNYSSELNVNALELDDSALYLCASSLELAANTGELFFGEGSRLTVL.

V and J are TRBV11-3 and TRBJ1-2; D gene unclear. The CDR3 is made up of 15 amino acids. The V end was cut by 5 bases, the J end by 3 bases, with 16 bases between. Germline V gene lookup returns CDR1 SGHNT and CDR2 YENEEA. The CDR3: CASSLTTLRDYGYTF. As DNA, the CDR3 is TGTGCCAGCAGCCTCACGACCCTCCGGGACTATGGCTACACCTTC.

This chain links TRBV5-5 with TRBJ2-7; D gene unclear. This CDR3 spans 12 amino acids. The V gene's germline CDR1 is SGHKS and CDR2 YYEKEE (reference sequence). The V end lost 4 bases, the J end lost 5 bases, and 10 bases lay between the germline ends. CDR3 nucleotides: TGTGCCAGCAGCCTCTGGACCCACGAGCAGTACTTC. It specifies CASSLWTHEQYF.

This clone has just a few counts. The J gene is TRBJ2-5, the V gene TRBV5-1; the match to TRBD2 covers 13 bases. CDR3 size: 15 residues. Trimming removed 4 bases from V and 5 bases from J; junction bases left unmatched: 5. Germline CDR1 is SGHRS and CDR2 is YFSETQ. DNA of the CDR3: TGCGCCAGCAGCACCGGACTAGCGGGAGCGGAGACCCAGTACTTC. Amino acids: CASSTGLAGAETQYF.

The V call is TRBV15, the J call TRBJ1-4; D gene uncertain. Germline V lookup: CDR1 LNHNV, CDR2 YYDKDF (reference sequence). There are 14 residues in the CDR3. The V gene lost 3 bases and the J gene lost 4 bases, with 9 bases spanning the gap. The CDR3 region is CATSSRGFNEKLFF. In DNA, the CDR3 is TGTGCCACCAGCAGTCGAGGATTTAATGAAAAACTGTTTTTT. The full variable domain, completed using reference TRBV15 and TRBJ1-4, is DAMVIQNPRYQVTQFGKPVTLSCSQTLNHNVMYWYQQKSSQAPKLLFHYYDKDFNNEADTPDNFQSRRPNTSFCFLDIRSPGLGDTAMYLCATSSRGFNEKLFFGSGTQLSVL.

This clone appeared many times. This specimen includes other DNA sequences encoding the same CDR3. CDR3 coding DNA: TGTGCCAGTCGGACTAGCGGGATCTACGAGCAGTACTTC. This encodes CASRTSGIYEQYF. The chain joins TRBV6-1 to TRBJ2-7; 12 bases align to TRBD2. Unmatched junction bases numbered 3, after V lost 9 bases and J lost 3 bases. Germline V gene data show CDR1 as MNHNS and CDR2 as SASEGT. The CDR3 loop spans 13 amino acids.

This CDR3 is CASSFQSDQPQHF. Here the CDR3 DNA reads TGTGCCAGCAGCTTTCAGTCAGATCAGCCCCAGCATTTT. The gene calls are TRBV11-2 and TRBJ1-5; D is ambiguous. The CDR3 consists of 13 residues. Trimming stripped 3 bases from V and 5 bases from J, with 8 bases between. Germline V gene sequence: CDR1 SGHAT, CDR2 FQNNGV.

This clone was found a few times. The chain recombines TRBV7-8 with TRBJ1-2, with D unresolved. There are 13 residues in the CDR3. Per germline, CDR1 SGHVS and CDR2 FQNEAQ. The V end lost 4 bases, the J end lost 4 bases, and 10 bases lay between the germline ends. The CDR3 bases are TGTGCCAGCAGCTATCTACGGGGCTATGGCTACACCTTC. This codes for CASSYLRGYGYTF.

The CDR3 loop is CASSLRAALQETQYF. Written as DNA, the CDR3 is TGTGCCAGCAGCCTTCGGGCGGCGCTTCAAGAGACCCAGTACTTC. The rearrangement links TRBV5-4 to TRBJ2-5; D is undetermined. The V gene's germline CDR1 is SGHNT and CDR2 YYREEE (reference sequence). The CDR3 totals 15 residues. V lost 4 bases and J lost 2, with 15 bases in between.

The CDR3 DNA sequence: TGTGCCAGCTCACCACCTAAATTGACAGGGAATGGCTACACCTTC. As protein: CASSPPKLTGNGYTF. The rearrangement joins TRBV18 to TRBJ1-2; 7 bases agree with TRBD1. The V and J ends lost 0 bases and 6 bases, in that order; junction bases with no gene match: 7. CDR3 length: 15 amino acids. In germline, CDR1 is KGHSH, CDR2 LQKENI.

The chain combines TRBV29-1 with TRBJ2-7; 9 nucleotides line up with TRBD1. J gave up 5 bases and V 3 bases, and 5 bases lay outside the gene matches. Germline-derived CDR1 and CDR2 are SQVTM and ANQGSEA. The CDR3 extends over 13 amino acids. This chain's CDR3 is CSVEGQGRDEQYF. The CDR3 DNA follows: TGCAGCGTTGAGGGACAGGGAAGGGACGAGCAGTACTTC.

This rearrangement joins TRBV4-2 to TRBJ1-5; TRBD1 might be the D (6 bases). The CDR3 totals 15 residues. Per germline, CDR1 LGHNA and CDR2 YNFKEQ. The ends were cut back, 4 bases at V and 0 bases at J, with 10 bases in the middle. For the CDR3, the DNA is TGTGCCAGCAGCCCGAGCAGGGGTAGCAATCAGCCCCAGCATTTT. This codes for CASSPSRGSNQPQHF.

The V and J genes are TRBV2 and TRBJ2-5; possible D gene TRBD1, 7 bases. The CDR3 is made up of 13 amino acids. Trimming pared 8 bases from V and 1 base from J, leaving 11 bases between. From germline, CDR1 is SNHLY and CDR2 FYNNEI. The CDR3 here is CASQGGPQETQYF. As DNA, the CDR3 is TGTGCCAGCCAGGGGGGCCCCCAAGAGACCCAGTACTTC.

This clone was observed a single time. This CDR3 reads CASSPSGGGPDTQYF. The CDR3 DNA follows: TGTGCCAGCAGTCCTAGCGGAGGGGGGCCAGATACGCAGTATTTT. V gene TRBV6-5 combines with J gene TRBJ2-3, with D perhaps TRBD2 (7 bases). CDR1 is MNHEY, CDR2 SVGAGI, per germline. CDR3 length equals 15 residues. The V and J ends lost 5 bases and 4 bases respectively, with 16 bases between them.

V usage is TRBV5-1 and J usage is TRBJ2-3, with TRBD2 matching over 8 bases. The CDR3 extends over 16 amino acids. Trimming removed 4 bases from V and 0 bases from J; junction bases left unmatched: 7. Germline V gene data show CDR1 as SGHRS and CDR2 as YFSETQ. CDR3 coding DNA: TGCGCCAGCAGCGCCAGCGGGAGACCTAGCACAGATACGCAGTATTTT. Its translation is CASSASGRPSTDTQYF.

This rearrangement joins TRBV5-4 to TRBJ2-1; D perhaps matches TRBD2 (6 bases). Trimming took off 1 base at V and 0 bases at J, with 14 bases between the two ends. The CDR3 length is 17 residues. In germline, CDR1 is SGHNT, CDR2 YYREEE (reference sequence). The CDR3 DNA is TGTGCCAGCAGCTTGTTGCGGGACTCCCGCTCCTACAATGAGCAGTTCTTC. This sequence encodes CASSLLRDSRSYNEQFF.

V and J are TRBV28 and TRBJ2-7; D may be TRBD1 (6 bases). Trimming stripped 8 bases from V and 4 bases from J, with 12 bases between. The germline V gene encodes CDR1 MDHEN and CDR2 SYDVKM. The CDR3 runs to 12 residues. In nucleotides, the CDR3 is TGTGCCAGCGGACAGCGACAGTACGAGCAGTACTTC. Amino acid sequence: CASGQRQYEQYF.

This clone has a handful of counts. The chain links TRBV18 to TRBJ2-2; 11 bases agree with TRBD2. V was clipped by 0 bases and J by 0 bases; unmatched bases: 12. Germline V gene lookup returns CDR1 KGHSH and CDR2 LQKENI. The CDR3 extends over 21 amino acids. The CDR3 bases are TGTGCCAGCTCACCACCGAACACACTAGCGGGAGTAAGCTCGAACACCGGGGAGCTGTTTTTT. Protein product: CASSPPNTLAGVSSNTGELFF.

This clone was seen a few times. Other DNA sequences in this sample translate to the same CDR3. This chain connects TRBV30 to TRBJ2-3; D is undetermined. Looked up from germline, CDR1 is GTSNPN and CDR2 is SVGIG (reference sequence). Trimming shortened V by 1 base and J by 0 bases, and 11 bases separated the two germline ends. The length of the CDR3 is 15 residues. CDR3 sequence reads: CAWSELTLSTDTQYF. CDR3 DNA sequence: TGTGCCTGGAGTGAGTTAACCCTGAGCACAGATACGCAGTATTTT.

J is TRBJ2-7 and V is TRBV7-2; D is unresolved. Germline lookup yields CDR1 SGHTA and CDR2 FQGNSA. This CDR3 is built from 14 residues. The germline V and J ends were trimmed by 1 base and 0 bases, with 7 bases remaining between them. This chain's CDR3 is CASSLEPSSYEQYF. The CDR3 nucleotides are TGTGCCAGCAGCTTAGAACCCAGCTCCTACGAGCAGTACTTC. Combining the CDR3 with reference TRBV7-2 and TRBJ2-7 gives the whole variable domain GAGVSQSPSNKVTEKGKDVELRCDPISGHTALYWYRQSLGQGLEFLIYFQGNSAPDKSGLPSDRFSAERTGGSVSTLTIQRTQQEDSAVYLCASSLEPSSYEQYFGPGTRLTVT.

V and J are TRBV5-1 and TRBJ2-1; 10 bases map to TRBD2. The germline gives CDR1 SGHRS, CDR2 YFSETQ. The CDR3 spans 15 residues. The junction had 6 bases not matched to a gene; V was cut back by 4 bases and J by 5 bases. The chain's CDR3 is CASSRLAGFNNEQFF. The CDR3 DNA sequence: TGCGCCAGCAGCCGACTAGCGGGCTTCAACAATGAGCAGTTCTTC.